Listed below are T cell receptor beta chains from one sample, sequenced in a study of radiation and T cells in renal cell carcinoma. Profiled with immunoSEQ multiplex PCR; TCRdb holds only in-frame clones, not every one. The sample records 100,000 to 150,000 clones, roughly 80% being singletons. The sample here was blood, taken from a patient whose treatment included radiotherapy and nephrectomy. The receptor source for this set is a woman aged 60 to 75 with renal cell carcinoma. Both conserved end residues are part of each CDR3. D genes are given only for firm matches. The size of a clone is reported for some rows only, either as once, few or many, or as a class for expanded clones.

CDR3aa: CASSVGIGTDTQYF
CDR3nt: TGTGCCAGCAGCGTAGGGATAGGCACAGATACGCAGTATTTT
v_gene: TRBV9
abundance: NA
j_gene: TRBJ2-3
d_gene: NA

CDR3aa: CASSLTGLAGYEQYF
CDR3nt: TGTGCCAGCAGTTTAACGGGACTAGCGGGTTACGAGCAGTACTTC
v_gene: TRBV28
abundance: NA
j_gene: TRBJ2-7
d_gene: TRBD2

CDR3aa: CASSLLDNHAQYF
CDR3nt: TGTGCCAGCAGTTTATTGGACAATCATGCGCAGTATTTT
v_gene: TRBV28
abundance: once
j_gene: TRBJ2-3
d_gene: NA

CDR3aa: CASSSSGGVDNEQFF
CDR3nt: TGTGCCAGCAGTTCGAGCGGGGGAGTGGATAATGAGCAGTTCTTC
v_gene: TRBV28
abundance: NA
j_gene: TRBJ2-1
d_gene: TRBD2

CDR3aa: CASSLGTSANYGYTF
CDR3nt: TGTGCCAGCAGCTTAGGGACATCAGCTAACTATGGCTACACCTTC
v_gene: TRBV5-4
abundance: NA
j_gene: TRBJ1-2
d_gene: NA

CDR3aa: CASSGGYHNTIYF
CDR3nt: TGTGCCAGCAGTGGAGGGTATCATAACACCATATATTTT
v_gene: TRBV6-5
abundance: NA
j_gene: TRBJ1-3
d_gene: NA

CDR3aa: CASSFEVRDRGNEQYF
CDR3nt: TGCGCCAGCAGCTTTGAGGTCAGGGACAGGGGAAACGAGCAGTACTTC
v_gene: TRBV5-1
abundance: NA
j_gene: TRBJ2-7
d_gene: TRBD1

CDR3aa: CASSLFTGATEAFF
CDR3nt: TGCGCCAGCAGCTTGTTCACAGGGGCCACTGAAGCTTTCTTT
v_gene: TRBV5-1
abundance: NA
j_gene: TRBJ1-1
d_gene: TRBD1

CDR3aa: CASILTGAEKLFF
CDR3nt: TGTGCCAGCATCCTCACGGGGGCTGAAAAACTGTTTTTT
v_gene: TRBV28
abundance: NA
j_gene: TRBJ1-4
d_gene: NA

CDR3aa: CASSSVQGMLGEQYF
CDR3nt: TGTGCCAGTAGTTCTGTACAGGGGATGCTGGGCGAGCAGTACTTC
v_gene: TRBV19
abundance: NA
j_gene: TRBJ2-7
d_gene: TRBD1

CDR3aa: CASSVDGEQFF
CDR3nt: TGTGCCAGCAGCGTGGACGGTGAGCAGTTCTTC
v_gene: TRBV9
abundance: NA
j_gene: TRBJ2-1
d_gene: NA

CDR3aa: CASSVGQHSGNTIYF
CDR3nt: TGTGCCAGCAGCGTAGGACAGCACTCTGGAAACACCATATATTTT
v_gene: TRBV9
abundance: NA
j_gene: TRBJ1-3
d_gene: NA

CDR3aa: CASSLTANTGELFF
CDR3nt: TGCGCCAGCAGCTTGACGGCAAACACCGGGGAGCTGTTTTTT
v_gene: TRBV5-1
abundance: NA
j_gene: TRBJ2-2
d_gene: NA

CDR3aa: CASSRTGTLSSGANVLTF
CDR3nt: TGTGCCAGCTCACGTACCGGGACATTAAGCTCTGGGGCCAACGTCCTGACTTTC
v_gene: TRBV18
abundance: NA
j_gene: TRBJ2-6
d_gene: NA

CDR3aa: CSVLFRGGATDTQYF
CDR3nt: TGCAGCGTCCTCTTCCGGGGGGGGGCCACAGATACGCAGTATTTT
v_gene: TRBV29-1
abundance: NA
j_gene: TRBJ2-3
d_gene: TRBD2

CDR3aa: CASSGQGTPNTEAFF
CDR3nt: TGTGCCAGTAGTGGACAGGGCACCCCGAACACTGAAGCTTTCTTT
v_gene: TRBV19
abundance: NA
j_gene: TRBJ1-1
d_gene: TRBD1

CDR3aa: CATSRGALQGSHNQPQHF
CDR3nt: TGTGCCACCAGCAGAGGCGCACTACAGGGATCCCACAATCAGCCCCAGCATTTT
v_gene: TRBV15
abundance: NA
j_gene: TRBJ1-5
d_gene: NA

CDR3aa: CATLPLWGSTPLEQYF
CDR3nt: TGTGCCACCCTCCCCTTGTGGGGTTCAACCCCTTTAGAGCAGTACTTC
v_gene: TRBV5-8
abundance: NA
j_gene: TRBJ2-7
d_gene: NA

CDR3aa: CASSYSGPPQEQYF
CDR3nt: TGTGCCAGCAGTTACTCTGGACCGCCGCAGGAGCAGTACTTC
v_gene: TRBV6-6
abundance: NA
j_gene: TRBJ2-7
d_gene: NA

CDR3aa: CASSRLGGGQYYGYTF
CDR3nt: TGTGCCAGCAGTCGGCTGGGTGGGGGCCAGTACTATGGCTACACCTTC
v_gene: TRBV28
abundance: few
j_gene: TRBJ1-2
d_gene: NA

CDR3aa: CASSPRGGHTDTQYF
CDR3nt: TGTGCCAGCAGCCCGAGGGGGGGGCACACAGATACGCAGTATTTT
v_gene: TRBV9
abundance: NA
j_gene: TRBJ2-3
d_gene: NA

CDR3aa: CASSRDHNEQFF
CDR3nt: TGTGCCAGCAGCAGGGACCACAATGAGCAGTTCTTC
v_gene: TRBV7-8
abundance: NA
j_gene: TRBJ2-1
d_gene: NA

CDR3aa: CASSLKVQDLNEKLFF
CDR3nt: TGTGCCAGCAGTTTAAAGGTACAGGACCTTAATGAAAAACTGTTTTTT
v_gene: TRBV28
abundance: NA
j_gene: TRBJ1-4
d_gene: NA

CDR3aa: CASSIEGPSSYNEQFF
CDR3nt: TGTGCCAGTAGTATAGAGGGACCGAGCTCCTACAATGAGCAGTTCTTC
v_gene: TRBV19
abundance: NA
j_gene: TRBJ2-1
d_gene: NA

CDR3aa: CSASRTTEAFF
CDR3nt: TGCAGTGCTAGCCGCACCACTGAAGCTTTCTTT
v_gene: TRBV20-1
abundance: NA
j_gene: TRBJ1-1
d_gene: NA

CDR3aa: CASSFAGGAPYEQYF
CDR3nt: TGTGCCAGCAGCTTTGCGGGGGGGGCCCCCTACGAGCAGTACTTC
v_gene: TRBV11-2
abundance: NA
j_gene: TRBJ2-7
d_gene: TRBD2

CDR3aa: CASSHEFWGYISGANVLTF
CDR3nt: TGTGCCAGCAGCCATGAATTTTGGGGCTACATCTCTGGGGCCAACGTCCTGACTTTC
v_gene: TRBV14
abundance: NA
j_gene: TRBJ2-6
d_gene: NA

CDR3aa: CASSPGERGSYEQYF
CDR3nt: TGCGCCAGCAGCCCGGGGGAGCGGGGCTCCTACGAGCAGTACTTC
v_gene: TRBV4-1
abundance: once
j_gene: TRBJ2-7
d_gene: TRBD2

CDR3aa: CATATGGSDTQYF
CDR3nt: TGTGCCACCGCGACAGGGGGTTCAGATACGCAGTATTTT
v_gene: TRBV19
abundance: NA
j_gene: TRBJ2-3
d_gene: TRBD1

CDR3aa: CAGERGGELFF
CDR3nt: TGTGCAGGAGAGCGGGGCGGGGAGCTGTTTTTT
v_gene: TRBV28
abundance: NA
j_gene: TRBJ2-2
d_gene: TRBD2

CDR3aa: CASRTRGDTEAFF
CDR3nt: TGCGCCAGCAGGACGAGGGGGGACACTGAAGCTTTCTTT
v_gene: TRBV5-1
abundance: NA
j_gene: TRBJ1-1
d_gene: NA

CDR3aa: CASSQDWGGSSYEQYF
CDR3nt: TGCGCCAGCAGCCAAGATTGGGGGGGTAGCTCCTACGAGCAGTACTTC
v_gene: TRBV4-1
abundance: NA
j_gene: TRBJ2-7
d_gene: TRBD2

CDR3aa: CASTWERAGNTIYF
CDR3nt: TGTGCCAGCACCTGGGAAAGGGCTGGAAACACCATATATTTT
v_gene: TRBV28
abundance: NA
j_gene: TRBJ1-3
d_gene: NA

CDR3aa: CASSSGQAIYGYTF
CDR3nt: TGTGCCAGCAGTTCCGGACAGGCGATCTATGGCTACACCTTC
v_gene: TRBV28
abundance: NA
j_gene: TRBJ1-2
d_gene: TRBD1

CDR3aa: CASSQETLAGNNEQFF
CDR3nt: TGTGCCAGCAGCCAAGAAACGCTAGCGGGAAACAATGAGCAGTTCTTC
v_gene: TRBV14
abundance: NA
j_gene: TRBJ2-1
d_gene: TRBD2

CDR3aa: CASSPRAGIYEQYF
CDR3nt: TGTGCCAGCTCACCACGGGCAGGGATCTACGAGCAGTACTTC
v_gene: TRBV18
abundance: once
j_gene: TRBJ2-7
d_gene: NA

CDR3aa: CASSANHYYEQYF
CDR3nt: TGTGCCAGCAGTGCTAACCATTACTACGAGCAGTACTTC
v_gene: TRBV2
abundance: NA
j_gene: TRBJ2-7
d_gene: NA

CDR3aa: CASSLGTFVSYEQYF
CDR3nt: TGTGCCAGCAGCTTAGGGACCTTTGTCTCCTACGAGCAGTACTTC
v_gene: TRBV5-6
abundance: NA
j_gene: TRBJ2-7
d_gene: NA

CDR3aa: CASSISTGTYSYNEQFF
CDR3nt: TGTGCCAGTAGTATTAGTACGGGAACCTACTCCTACAATGAGCAGTTCTTC
v_gene: TRBV19
abundance: NA
j_gene: TRBJ2-1
d_gene: NA

CDR3aa: CAWGSGFQNTIYF
CDR3nt: TGTGCCTGGGGCTCAGGGTTTCAGAACACCATATATTTT
v_gene: TRBV30
abundance: NA
j_gene: TRBJ1-3
d_gene: NA

CDR3aa: CASSPGAGGMSNTEAFF
CDR3nt: TGTGCCAGCAGCCCCGGGGCAGGGGGAATGTCGAACACTGAAGCTTTCTTT
v_gene: TRBV11-2
abundance: NA
j_gene: TRBJ1-1
d_gene: TRBD1

CDR3aa: CAWSPYGGQPQHF
CDR3nt: TGTGCCTGGAGTCCATACGGGGGTCAGCCCCAGCATTTT
v_gene: TRBV30
abundance: NA
j_gene: TRBJ1-5
d_gene: NA

CDR3aa: CASSLGSGGGPVEETQYF
CDR3nt: TGTGCCAGCAGCTTAGGGAGCGGAGGGGGCCCTGTCGAAGAGACCCAGTACTTC
v_gene: TRBV11-1
abundance: NA
j_gene: TRBJ2-5
d_gene: NA

CDR3aa: CASSPGLVGNTEAFF
CDR3nt: TGTGCCAGCTCACCAGGGTTGGTGGGGAACACTGAAGCTTTCTTT
v_gene: TRBV18
abundance: NA
j_gene: TRBJ1-1
d_gene: NA

CDR3aa: CASSLPGENHEQYF
CDR3nt: TGTGCCAGCAGCTTGCCAGGGGAGAACCACGAGCAGTACTTC
v_gene: TRBV5-6
abundance: NA
j_gene: TRBJ2-7
d_gene: NA